The T cell receptor (beta chain) under discussion was sequenced for a study of shared clonotypes between healthy human individuals. The assay used deep level. Across several immunoSEQ plates, the genomic DNA of each subset was split evenly. Sequencing used immunoSEQ multiplex PCR; TCRdb keeps in-frame clones, though not all of them. In the table there are 950,000 to 1,100,000 clones, more than 65% of which are singletons. Germline CDR1 MNHNS, CDR2 SASEGT. The CDR3 is 15 amino acids. Trimming took 1 base from V and 1 from J, leaving 10 bases between them. This clonotype originated in a man between 18 and 29 years old in good health. The material sequenced was memory CD4+ T cells sorted from blood. Regarding subset: CD45RA-negative fraction. The V gene is TRBV6-1, the J gene TRBJ1-1; D gene ambiguous. CDR3: CASSEVPRQNTEAFF. The CDR3 nucleotides are TGTGCCAGCAGTGAAGTGCCCCGACAGAACACTGAAGCTTTCTTT.